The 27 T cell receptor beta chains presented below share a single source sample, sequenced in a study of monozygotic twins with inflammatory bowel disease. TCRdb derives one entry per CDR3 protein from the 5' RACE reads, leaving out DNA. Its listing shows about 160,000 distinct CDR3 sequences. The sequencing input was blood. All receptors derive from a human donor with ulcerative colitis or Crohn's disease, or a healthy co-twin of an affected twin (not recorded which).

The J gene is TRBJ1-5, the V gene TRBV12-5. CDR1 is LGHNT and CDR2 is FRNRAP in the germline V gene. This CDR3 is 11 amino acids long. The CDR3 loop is CASGIDQPQHF.

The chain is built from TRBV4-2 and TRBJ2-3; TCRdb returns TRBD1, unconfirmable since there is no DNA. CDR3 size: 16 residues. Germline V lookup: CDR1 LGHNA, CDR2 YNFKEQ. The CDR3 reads CASSQSFTGRADTQYF.

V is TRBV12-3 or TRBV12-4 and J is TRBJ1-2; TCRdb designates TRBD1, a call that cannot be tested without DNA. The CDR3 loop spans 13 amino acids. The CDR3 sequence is CASSSGTLDGYTF.

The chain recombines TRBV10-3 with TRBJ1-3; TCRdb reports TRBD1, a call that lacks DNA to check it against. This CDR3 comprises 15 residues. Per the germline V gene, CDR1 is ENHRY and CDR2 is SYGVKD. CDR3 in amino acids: CAISDPTDRGDTIYF.

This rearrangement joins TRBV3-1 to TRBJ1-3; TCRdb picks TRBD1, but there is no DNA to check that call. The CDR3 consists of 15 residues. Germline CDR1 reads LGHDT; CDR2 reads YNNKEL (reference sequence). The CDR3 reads CASSQGRGERNTIYF.

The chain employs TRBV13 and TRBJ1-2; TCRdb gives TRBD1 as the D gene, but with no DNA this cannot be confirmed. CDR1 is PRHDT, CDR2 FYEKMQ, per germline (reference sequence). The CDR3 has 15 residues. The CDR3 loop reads CASSSVQGARRGYTF.

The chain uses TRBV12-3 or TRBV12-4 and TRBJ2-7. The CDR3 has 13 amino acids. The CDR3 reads CASSLNDFYEQYF.

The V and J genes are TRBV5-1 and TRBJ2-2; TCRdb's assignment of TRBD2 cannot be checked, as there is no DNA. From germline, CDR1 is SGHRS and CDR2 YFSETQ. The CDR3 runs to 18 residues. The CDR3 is CASRPGGSSGRGTGELFF.

CDR3 protein: CASSGALTDTQYF. This chain links TRBV25-1 with TRBJ2-3; the TCRdb D gene call, TRBD2, has no DNA to confirm it. CDR3 length: 13 amino acids. From germline, CDR1 is MGHDK and CDR2 SYGVNS.

The CDR3 loop reads CASSQDASYNEQFF. This sequence joins TRBV4-2 and TRBJ2-1. This CDR3 has 14 amino acids. Germline loops: CDR1 LGHNA, CDR2 YNFKEQ.

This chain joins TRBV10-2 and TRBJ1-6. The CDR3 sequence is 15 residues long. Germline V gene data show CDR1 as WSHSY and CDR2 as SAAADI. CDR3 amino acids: CASSEVREIGSPLHF.

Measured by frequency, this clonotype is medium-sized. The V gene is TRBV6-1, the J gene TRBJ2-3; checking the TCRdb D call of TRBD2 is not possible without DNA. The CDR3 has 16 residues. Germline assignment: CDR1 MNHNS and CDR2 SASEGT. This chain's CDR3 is CASSEASGGATDTQYF.

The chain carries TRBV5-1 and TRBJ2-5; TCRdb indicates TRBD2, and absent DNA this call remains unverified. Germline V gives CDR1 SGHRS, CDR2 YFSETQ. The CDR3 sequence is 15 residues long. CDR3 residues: CASSLRDSSQETQYF.

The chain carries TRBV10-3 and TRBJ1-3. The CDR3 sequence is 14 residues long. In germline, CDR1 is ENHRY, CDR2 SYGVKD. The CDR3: CAISPQGSGNTIYF.

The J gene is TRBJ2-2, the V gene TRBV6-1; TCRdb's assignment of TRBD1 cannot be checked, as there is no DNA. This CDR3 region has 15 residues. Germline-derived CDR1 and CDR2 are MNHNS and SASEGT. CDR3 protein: CASNPGDRNTGELFF.

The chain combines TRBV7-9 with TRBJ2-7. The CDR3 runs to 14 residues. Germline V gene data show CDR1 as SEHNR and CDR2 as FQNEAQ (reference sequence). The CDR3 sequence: CASSVGRNSYEQYF.

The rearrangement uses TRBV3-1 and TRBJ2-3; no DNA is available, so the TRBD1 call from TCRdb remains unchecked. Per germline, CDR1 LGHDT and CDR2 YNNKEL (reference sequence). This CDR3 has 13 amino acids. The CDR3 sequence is CASSTRATDTQYF.

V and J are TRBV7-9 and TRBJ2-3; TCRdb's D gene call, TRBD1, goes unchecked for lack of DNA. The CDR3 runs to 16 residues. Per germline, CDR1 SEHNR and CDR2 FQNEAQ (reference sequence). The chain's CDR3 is CASSLPRGREGPRQYF.

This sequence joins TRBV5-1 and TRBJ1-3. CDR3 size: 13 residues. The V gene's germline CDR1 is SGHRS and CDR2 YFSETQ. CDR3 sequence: CASSLPSGNTIYF.

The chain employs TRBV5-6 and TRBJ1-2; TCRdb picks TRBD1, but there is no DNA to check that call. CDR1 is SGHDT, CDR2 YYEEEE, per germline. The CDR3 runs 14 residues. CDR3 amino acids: CASSLSGSNYGYTF. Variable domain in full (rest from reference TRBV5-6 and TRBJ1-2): DAGVTQSPTHLIKTRGQQVTLRCSPKSGHDTVSWYQQALGQGPQFIFQYYEEEERQRGNFPDRFSGHQFPNYSSELNVNALLLGDSALYLCASSLSGSNYGYTFGSGTRLTVV.

The CDR3: CASSLGTSPYNEQFF. The V and J genes are TRBV5-6 and TRBJ2-1; the D call of TRBD1 rests on TCRdb alone, since no DNA is present to check it. Germline V lookup: CDR1 SGHDT, CDR2 YYEEEE. The CDR3 length is 15 residues.

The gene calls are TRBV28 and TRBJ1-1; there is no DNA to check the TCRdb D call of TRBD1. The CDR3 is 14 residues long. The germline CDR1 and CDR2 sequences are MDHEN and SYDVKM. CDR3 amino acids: CASTSPGGNTEAFF.

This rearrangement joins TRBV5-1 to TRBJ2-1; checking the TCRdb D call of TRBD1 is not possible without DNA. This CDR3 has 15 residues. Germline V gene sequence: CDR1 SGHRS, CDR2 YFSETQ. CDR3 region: CASSLEGDSYNEQFF.

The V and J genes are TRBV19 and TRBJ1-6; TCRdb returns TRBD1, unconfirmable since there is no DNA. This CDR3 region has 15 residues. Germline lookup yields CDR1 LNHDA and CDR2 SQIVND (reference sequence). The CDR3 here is CASSASGIYNSPLHF.

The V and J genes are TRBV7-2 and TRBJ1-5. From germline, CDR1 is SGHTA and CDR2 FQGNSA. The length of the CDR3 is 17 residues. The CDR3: CASSLVGTRGSNQPQHF.

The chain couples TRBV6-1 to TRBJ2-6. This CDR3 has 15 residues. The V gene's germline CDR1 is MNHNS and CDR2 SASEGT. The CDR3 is CASSLRVSGANVLTF.

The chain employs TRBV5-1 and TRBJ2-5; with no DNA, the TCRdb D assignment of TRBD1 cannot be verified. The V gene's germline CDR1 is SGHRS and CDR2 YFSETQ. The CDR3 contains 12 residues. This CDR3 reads CASSLEGETQYF.